The 22 T cell receptor beta chains below were found in one sample sequenced in a study of blood T cell repertoires in COVID-19. The protocol was immunoSEQ multiplex PCR, while the TCRdb copy is restricted to in-frame clones and leaves out a portion. This sample has about 150,000 clones, with under 95% found just once. Sequencing was carried out using peripheral blood. Receptors were obtained from a man between 50 and 59 years old with acute or convalescent COVID-19.

The chain uses TRBV7-2 and TRBJ2-3; 8 positions match TRBD1. CDR1 and CDR2 (germline): SGHTA, FQGNSA. This CDR3 has 16 amino acids. V was pared by 5 bases and J by 3 bases, with 10 bases of the junction left unmatched. DNA for the CDR3: TGTGCCAGCAGCCCACGGGACAGGACTGGAACAGATACGCAGTATTTT. Amino acid sequence: CASSPRDRTGTDTQYF.

The J gene is TRBJ2-5, the V gene TRBV6-5; 8 bases line up with TRBD1. Germline values: CDR1 MNHEY, CDR2 SVGAGI. The CDR3 length is 15 residues. Trimming at V came to 4 bases and at J to 5 bases, leaving 9 bases not matched to a gene. The CDR3 loop is CASSFGQGPVETQYF. The CDR3 DNA follows: TGTGCCAGCAGTTTTGGACAGGGCCCGGTTGAGACCCAGTACTTC.

This clone was detected only once. This chain uses TRBV9 with TRBJ2-5; TRBD2 matches 7 bases. Unmatched junction bases numbered 8, after V lost 3 bases and J lost 3 bases. Germline assignment: CDR1 SGDLS and CDR2 YYNGEE. There are 15 residues in the CDR3. The CDR3 DNA sequence: TGTGCCAGCAGCGCCGGGGGGAGGGCGGAAGAGACCCAGTACTTC. Protein product: CASSAGGRAEETQYF.

The V and J genes are TRBV27 and TRBJ1-5; a possible D gene is TRBD1 (5 bases). The CDR3 consists of 15 residues. Germline assignment: CDR1 MNHEY and CDR2 SMNVEV (reference sequence). V gave up 5 bases and J gave up 1 base, with 12 bases separating them. CDR3 protein: CASSPFRQSNQPQHF. In DNA, the CDR3 is TGTGCCAGCAGTCCCTTCCGACAGAGCAATCAGCCCCAGCATTTT.

There are a few counts of this clone. The chain has TRBV2 and TRBJ1-5, with TRBD1 as a possible D gene (5 bases). Germline CDR1 SNHLY, CDR2 FYNNEI. Between the trimmed V and J ends, which lost 5 bases and 7 bases, there was a span of 12 bases. The CDR3 is 13 residues long. The CDR3 spells CASSPPGYQPQHF. CDR3 nucleotides: TGTGCCAGCAGTCCCCCAGGGTACCAGCCCCAGCATTTT.

The chain is built from TRBV27 and TRBJ2-7; 11 bases fit TRBD1. The CDR3 has 14 residues. V was clipped by 4 bases and J by 7 bases; unmatched bases: 6. CDR1 and CDR2 from the germline V gene are MNHEY and SMNVEV (reference sequence). CDR3 DNA sequence: TGTGCCAGCAGTTCTCCGGACAGGGGGCGTGAGCAGTACTTC. Translating it yields CASSSPDRGREQYF.

V is TRBV5-5 and J is TRBJ1-5, with D unclear. The CDR3 consists of 13 residues. Germline CDR1 SGHKS, CDR2 YYEKEE (reference sequence). The V gene lost 0 bases and the J gene lost 4 bases, with 5 bases spanning the gap. CDR3 sequence (DNA): TGTGCCAGCAGCTTGGTTGTAAATCAGCCCCAGCATTTT. It translates to CASSLVVNQPQHF.

The chain carries TRBV18 and TRBJ1-1; D remains ambiguous. The CDR3 has 13 residues. V was shortened by 2 bases and J by 1 base, with 5 bases between the two germline ends. The germline CDR1 and CDR2 sequences are KGHSH and LQKENI. The CDR3 bases are TGTGCCAGCTCACCAGGAGGGAACACTGAAGCTTTCTTT. Translated, it gives CASSPGGNTEAFF.

The chain combines TRBV7-2 with TRBJ2-1; 7 bases align to TRBD2. The germline gives CDR1 SGHTA, CDR2 FQGNSA. The CDR3 loop spans 12 amino acids. The V and J ends lost 5 bases and 6 bases, in that order; junction bases with no gene match: 1. The CDR3 is CASSGGGNEQFF. The CDR3 DNA reads TGTGCCAGCAGCGGGGGGGGCAATGAGCAGTTCTTC.

This clone appeared a single time. Other DNA sequences within the sample encode an identical CDR3. This chain joins TRBV5-1 and TRBJ2-1, with TRBD1 identical over 11 bases. The CDR3 length is 14 residues. CDR1 is SGHRS, CDR2 YFSETQ, per germline. V trimming: 4 bases; J trimming: 6 bases; junction bases outside the gene matches: 3. The CDR3 DNA is TGCGCCAGCAGCCCGGGACAGGGGGGCAATGAGCAGTTCTTC. It encodes CASSPGQGGNEQFF.

The chain has TRBV28 and TRBJ2-1; 10 bases match TRBD2. The CDR3 sequence is 19 residues long. Trimming at V came to 6 bases and at J to 2 bases, leaving 16 bases not matched to a gene. The germline CDR1 and CDR2 sequences are MDHEN and SYDVKM. DNA for the CDR3: TGTGCCAGCAGGGTGCGGGTGGGGCTAGCGGGAGTACCCTACAATGAGCAGTTCTTC. Amino acids: CASRVRVGLAGVPYNEQFF. The full variable domain, in which reference TRBV28 and TRBJ2-1 provide the parts outside the CDR3, is DVKVTQSSRYLVKRTGEKVFLECVQDMDHENMFWYRQDPGLGLRLIYFSYDVKMKEKGDIPEGYSVSREKKERFSLILESASTNQTSMYLCASRVRVGLAGVPYNEQFFGPGTRLTVL.

This clone was observed once. This chain connects TRBV10-2 to TRBJ2-7; the D gene is possibly TRBD1 (5 bases). V lost 3 bases to trimming and J lost 6 bases, with 15 bases between them. There are 14 residues in the CDR3. In germline, CDR1 is WSHSY, CDR2 SAAADI. The DNA of the CDR3 is TGCGCCAGCAGTGACCTTCGGAGTGGGGCCGAGCAGTACTTC. Translating it yields CASSDLRSGAEQYF.

The rearrangement links TRBV6-2 or TRBV6-3 to TRBJ1-5; 8 nucleotides line up with TRBD1. Germline V gives CDR1 MNHEY, CDR2 SVGEGT. The CDR3 has 16 residues. With V trimmed by 5 bases and J by 2 bases, 8 bases remained unmatched. The CDR3 DNA reads TGTGCCAGCAGTCGCCTCGACAGGGGTGGCAATCAGCCCCAGCATTTT. Translation gives CASSRLDRGGNQPQHF.

This sequence joins TRBV5-8 and TRBJ2-7; D is perhaps TRBD2 (6 bases). Germline V gene lookup returns CDR1 SGHTS and CDR2 YDEGEE. The CDR3 extends over 14 amino acids. V was shortened by 0 bases and J by 3 bases, with 10 bases between the two germline ends. This CDR3 reads CASSLAGSFYEQYF. CDR3 nucleotide sequence: TGTGCCAGCAGCTTGGCCGGGAGTTTCTACGAGCAGTACTTC.

CDR3 in amino acids: CASSNQATFGNTIYF. DNA for the CDR3: TGTGCCAGCTCCAACCAGGCAACGTTTGGAAACACCATATATTTT. The chain combines TRBV18 with TRBJ1-3; D gene uncertain. This CDR3 comprises 15 residues. The V and J ends lost 6 bases and 3 bases respectively, with 15 bases between them. Germline-derived CDR1 and CDR2 are KGHSH and LQKENI.

V and J are TRBV7-9 and TRBJ2-7, with 7 bases that match TRBD1. This CDR3 region has 17 residues. CDR1 and CDR2 from the germline V gene are SEHNR and FQNEAQ (reference sequence). With 5 bases clipped from V and 2 bases from J, the junction kept 15 bases outside the gene matches. This CDR3 reads CASSGDRQGRAPYEQYV. The DNA of the CDR3 is TGTGCCAGCAGCGGAGACAGACAGGGCAGGGCCCCCTACGAGCAGTACGTC.

V usage is TRBV5-4 and J usage is TRBJ2-7; the match to TRBD2 covers 10 bases. Trimming took 4 bases from V and 3 from J; bases not matched to a gene: 13. CDR1 and CDR2 from the germline V gene are SGHNT and YYREEE (reference sequence). The CDR3 is made up of 17 amino acids. CDR3 sequence reads: CASSRAGGGVGVYEQYF. CDR3 bases: TGTGCCAGCAGCCGAGCGGGAGGGGGGGTCGGTGTCTACGAGCAGTACTTC. Looking up the rest from reference TRBV5-4 and TRBJ2-7 gives the full variable domain: ETGVTQSPTHLIKTRGQQVTLRCSSQSGHNTVSWYQQALGQGPQFIFQYYREEENGRGNFPPRFSGLQFPNYSSELNVNALELDDSALYLCASSRAGGGVGVYEQYFGPGTRLTVT.

This chain uses TRBV24-1 with TRBJ2-2; 9 bases align to TRBD1. This CDR3 is built from 16 residues. Germline-derived CDR1 and CDR2 are KGHDR and SFDVKD. J was trimmed by 0 bases and V by 3 bases; bases with no gene match: 1. The DNA of the CDR3 is TGTGCCACCAGTGATGGGGACAGGGCGAACACCGGGGAGCTGTTTTTT. Protein product: CATSDGDRANTGELFF.

This chain joins TRBV6-6 and TRBJ2-7, with a tentative D call TRBD1 (6 bases). The CDR3 covers 14 residues. Looked up from germline, CDR1 is MNHNY and CDR2 is SVGAGI (reference sequence). The V and J ends lost 0 bases and 3 bases respectively, with 9 bases between them. CDR3 sequence: CASSYSKQGYEQYV. The CDR3 nucleotides read TGTGCCAGCAGTTACTCGAAACAGGGCTACGAGCAGTACGTC.

This chain links TRBV7-2 with TRBJ1-6; D perhaps matches TRBD1 (6 bases). The germline V and J ends were trimmed by 5 bases and 0 bases, with 11 bases remaining between them. The CDR3 is made up of 16 amino acids. In germline, CDR1 is SGHTA, CDR2 FQGNSA. In DNA, the CDR3 is TGTGCCAGCAGCATAAGACAGGTCTCCTATAATTCACCCCTCCACTTT. Protein product: CASSIRQVSYNSPLHF.

V is TRBV4-1 and J is TRBJ1-1; D remains ambiguous. Trimming cost V 0 bases and J 0 bases, with 14 bases left between them. Germline V gene lookup returns CDR1 MGHRA and CDR2 YSYEKL. The CDR3 has 17 residues. CDR3 loop: CASSQDKEGRVNTEAFF. CDR3 in DNA: TGCGCCAGCAGCCAAGATAAAGAGGGTCGGGTGAACACTGAAGCTTTCTTT.

This chain connects TRBV7-9 to TRBJ2-2, with a weak D call TRBD2 (5 bases). Trimming took 6 bases from V and 6 from J, leaving 11 bases between them. Looked up from germline, CDR1 is SEHNR and CDR2 is FQNEAQ (reference sequence). The CDR3 loop spans 13 amino acids. Here the CDR3 reads CASSSGIAGELFF. The CDR3 DNA reads as TGTGCCAGCAGTTCGGGAATCGCCGGGGAGCTGTTTTTT.